The 5 T cell receptor beta chains in this list originate from one sample, sequenced in a study of T cell repertoires in ileal Crohn's disease (dated by TCRdb to about 2019). Library preparation employed the immunoSEQ multiplex PCR assay. Here the immuneACCESS table is served through TCRdb, limited to in-frame sequences with V and J called. Missing clones are a known gap in these copies; in checked studies unresolved V genes cover under half, and the rest lacks a known reason. The table for this sample lists around 15,000 clones; more than 85% of them were counted only once. The ten largest clonotypes hold 3% to 4% of the sample. The sequencing input was ileal tissue. These receptors came from an adult with Crohn's disease.

This chain joins TRBV19 and TRBJ1-5, with D unclear. Germline CDR1 and CDR2: LNHDA and SQIVND (reference sequence). The germline V and J ends were trimmed by 3 bases and 2 bases, with 14 bases remaining between them. This CDR3 contains 16 residues. The CDR3 sequence is CASSIRPREGNQPQHF. The CDR3 DNA follows: TGTGCCAGTAGTATTCGACCCCGGGAAGGCAATCAGCCCCAGCATTTT.

This clone has a single count. In DNA form, the CDR3 reads TGTGCCAGTAGTATTCTTAGCGGGGGACGCACAGATACGCAGTATTTT. Amino acid sequence: CASSILSGGRTDTQYF. This chain connects TRBV19 to TRBJ2-3; 9 bases agree with TRBD2. Germline-derived CDR1 and CDR2 are LNHDA and SQIVND (reference sequence). J lost 1 base, V lost 3 bases, and 5 bases had no gene match. The CDR3 runs 16 residues.

The rearrangement uses TRBV5-6 and TRBJ2-3; TRBD2 aligns across 13 bases. CDR1 is SGHDT, CDR2 YYEEEE, per germline. The CDR3 is made up of 17 amino acids. With 1 base clipped from V and 5 bases from J, the junction kept 7 bases outside the gene matches. As DNA, the CDR3 is TGTGCCAGCAGCTTGCAAATCACTAGCGGGGGGGGAGATACGCAGTATTTT. It yields the protein CASSLQITSGGGDTQYF.

This chain connects TRBV6-6 to TRBJ1-2, with 9 bases that match TRBD1. Germline V CDR1 and CDR2: MNHNY, SVGAGI (reference sequence). Trimming cost V 6 bases and J 4 bases; bases outside gene matches: 12. The CDR3 is made up of 16 amino acids. The CDR3 reads CASRDRGEPIGYGYTF. For the CDR3, the DNA is TGTGCCAGCAGGGACAGGGGAGAACCAATCGGCTATGGCTACACCTTC.

The rearrangement links TRBV4-2 to TRBJ1-3; no firm D call. This CDR3 is built from 14 residues. The V end was cut by 4 bases, the J end by 0 bases, with 7 bases between. The germline V gene encodes CDR1 LGHNA and CDR2 YNFKEQ. The CDR3 region has the DNA TGTGCCAGCAGCCCAGGCCACTCTGGAAACACCATATATTTT. It specifies CASSPGHSGNTIYF.